This T cell receptor (beta chain) was observed in a study of cytomegalovirus exposure and HLA in healthy donors. Findings of the study overall: Being productive about 87% or about 30% of the time was typical of most TCR beta V segments in an earlier analysis. Common viral pathogens were later found to be apparently linked to several of the most significant clusters.

Trimming took off 2 bases at V and 4 bases at J, with 8 bases between the two ends. The germline CDR1 and CDR2 sequences are KGHSH and LQKENI. The CDR3 contains 13 residues. As for this clone: As yet, its antigen is unknown.

Researchers ran the PCR with 60 Vbeta and 13 Jbeta primers. TCRdb's copy holds only in-frame clones and misses some; the assay was immunoSEQ multiplex PCR. Of approximately 240,000 clones in the sample, roughly 90% were seen once. Healthy bone marrow donors made up the donors. This TCR came from a young woman in good health and CMV-seronegative. Sequencing was done on a sample of PBMCs. This chain uses TRBV18 with TRBJ1-1; D remains ambiguous. The CDR3 is CASSPFSGTEAFF. The CDR3 coding sequence is TGTGCCAGCTCACCATTCTCAGGCACTGAAGCTTTCTTT.